A selection of T cell receptor beta chains follows, all from one sample in a study of blood T cell repertoires in COVID-19. Profiling relied on immunoSEQ multiplex PCR, and the TCRdb table lists in-frame clones only, not all of them. The repertoire consists of tens of thousands of clones, with nearly 90% occurring once and the leading ten covering approximately 4.9%. Sequencing was done on a sample of peripheral blood. These receptors originate from a man aged 55 to 70 with active COVID-19. CDR3s leave out the opening cysteine and the closing phenylalanine or tryptophan.

J gene	V gene	CDR3 length	CDR3 protein
TRBJ2-3	TRBV27	15	ASSSQPGLAGLDTQY
TRBJ1-1	TRBV12-3/TRBV12-4	10	ASSPGISKAF
TRBJ1-2	TRBV18	12	ASDSIQGSGGYT
TRBJ2-5	TRBV5-1	12	ASSLWADSETQY
TRBJ2-7	TRBV7-2	13	ASSFSRTGSYEQY
TRBJ2-1	TRBV5-1	14	ASSLVLAGGPNEQF
TRBJ2-2	TRBV24-1	14	ATTSRDTGGTGELF
TRBJ2-1	TRBV18	16	ASSPPNRLASGKDEQF
TRBJ2-5	TRBV2	12	ASRQGQGGETQY
TRBJ2-7	TRBV7-9	10	ASSSAQYEQY
TRBJ1-6	TRBV9	14	ASSPRAQGANSPLH
TRBJ1-5	TRBV7-2	11	ASSLRAGWPQH
TRBJ1-6	TRBV6-1	14	ASSGLFGTGNSPLH
TRBJ2-3	TRBV18	12	ASSPGAGTDTQY
TRBJ2-7	TRBV5-8	12	ASRQYGTGHEQY
TRBJ2-3	TRBV6-5	12	ASSQRPSTDTQY
TRBJ2-1	TRBV7-2	13	ASSLVGSGRLEQF
TRBJ2-2	TRBV6-5	11	ASGRAYTGELF
TRBJ2-3	TRBV19	12	ASSIEGLQGGQY
TRBJ1-5	TRBV19	12	ATMDRVGNQPQH
TRBJ2-7	TRBV5-1	14	ASSFKTGTSSYEQY
TRBJ1-1	TRBV30	10	AWESVNTEAF
TRBJ1-5	TRBV30	11	AWGTGENQPQH
TRBJ2-7	TRBV4-1	14	ASSQDGSGRFEEQY
TRBJ2-7	TRBV6-5	13	ASSFIRTGDYEQY
TRBJ2-5	TRBV12-3/TRBV12-4	11	ASSRDLQETQY
TRBJ2-3	TRBV9	13	ASSVTGGSTDTQY
TRBJ2-7	TRBV28	10	ASSLPGLGQY
TRBJ2-5	TRBV7-3	11	ASSPRNQETQY
TRBJ2-1	TRBV7-2	13	ASSLVEGGRNEQF
TRBJ2-7	TRBV4-3	15	ASSQDWSSGRYYEQY
TRBJ1-1	TRBV7-9	14	ASSARADRSNTEAF
TRBJ2-4	TRBV7-9	12	ASSLNTGLDIQY
TRBJ2-1	TRBV18	11	ASSPVAVNEQF
TRBJ2-2	TRBV7-9	11	ASSRQATGELF
TRBJ2-7	TRBV4-1	15	ASSQVITSGIQYEQY
TRBJ2-4	TRBV27	14	ASSSPGLASKNIQY